In its sample, the clone carrying this T cell receptor (beta chain) was seen once. Its specificity is not known. This sample was taken from a study of cytomegalovirus exposure and HLA in healthy donors. Notes on the study in general: Later analysis identified several of the most significant clusters that appeared linked to common viral pathogens. An analysis that came later showed most CMV-associated TCR beta chains appearing HLA-restricted. It is likely that the observed cluster of highly shared sequence variants was a sequencing artifact. In an earlier analysis, productive rearrangement rates for most beta V segments clustered near 87% or 30%.

13 Jbeta primers and 60 Vbeta primers were used for the PCR. Data came from immunoSEQ multiplex PCR; TCRdb stores just in-frame clones and leaves some out. The sample contains tens of thousands of clones, 79% of which appear only once. The CDR3 is 14 residues long. From germline, CDR1 is SGHNT and CDR2 YENEEA. V lost 0 bases and J lost 2, with 7 bases in between. Sequencing input: PBMCs. The receptor's source is a man in his thirties or forties in good health and CMV-seronegative. The chain links TRBV11-3 to TRBJ2-5; D is unresolved. CDR3: CASSLDGSQETQYF. In nucleotides, the CDR3 is TGTGCCAGCAGCTTAGATGGCAGTCAAGAGACCCAGTACTTC. Filled out from reference TRBV11-3 and TRBJ2-5, the complete variable domain reads EAGVVQSPRYKIIEKKQPVAFWCNPISGHNTLYWYLQNLGQGPELLIRYENEEAVDDSQLPKDRFSAERLKGVDSTLKIQPAELGDSAVYLCASSLDGSQETQYFGPGTRLLVL.